This T cell receptor (beta chain) emerged from a study of T-cell reconstitution after alpha-beta-depleted transplantation in children. CDR1 and CDR2 from the germline V gene are DFQATT and SNEGSKA (reference sequence). V was pared by 0 bases and J by 10 bases, with 14 bases of the junction left unmatched. The CDR3 has 15 amino acids. Researchers prepared the TCRbeta library using unique molecular identifiers, the study reports. TCRdb reanalysed the PCR reads using MiXCR and keeps one entry per CDR3 protein. The sample lists 83,000 or so distinct CDR3 sequences; roughly 8% were seen once. The receptor was derived from a human donor who donated a stem cell graft to a child with congenital amegakaryocytic thrombocytopenia. The genes are TRBV20-1 and TRBJ1-1; 7 nucleotides align to TRBD1. Here the sequenced sample was PBMCs from the stem cell graft donor, taken from the stem cell graft. CDR3 amino acids: CSARDYGPTGAAAFF. The CDR3 DNA follows: TGCAGTGCTAGAGATTATGGACCCACAGGGGCGGCAGCTTTCTTT.